A single TCR beta chain is shown here with its context. Its specificity is unknown. This sequence is one base from a far larger clone and is likely a read error. Documented time point: newly diagnosed GD, antithyroid drugs for less than 3 months. PBMCs provided the RNA from which the TCR library was made. This sample is part of a study of regulatory T cells in long-lasting Graves disease. Across the whole study: New Graves' disease cases had less than 3 months of antithyroid drugs. Findings and caveats of the study: Reduced TCR diversity was observed in persistent Graves' patients versus newly diagnosed patients.

Both iRepertoire HTBI primers and Arm-PCR of CDR3 regions were used to build the TCR beta libraries. TCRdb re-analysed the multiplex PCR reads in MiXCR, keeping a single row per CDR3 protein. The table lists almost 450,000 distinct CDR3 sequences, around 17% of them singletons. The CDR3 runs 15 residues. Germline V gene sequence: CDR1 MNHNS, CDR2 SASEGT. The same sample was also studied in work on T cells in Graves' hyperthyroidism and ophthalmopathy. That paper adds: Newly diagnosed patients aged 18 to 65 had hyperthyroidism of under 2 months' duration.

The sequence was obtained from a woman aged 30 to 39 with Graves disease. The starting material was peripheral blood mononuclear cells (PBMCs), obtained at new diagnosis, from a patient treated with antithyroid drugs. The chain uses TRBV6-1 and TRBJ2-3; 8 nucleotides line up with TRBD2. CDR3 region: CAGSRGTSGADTQYF. CDR3 nucleotides: TGTGCCGGCAGCCGGGGGACTAGTGGGGCAGATACGCAGTATTTT.